The clone carrying this T cell receptor (beta chain) was detected only once. Its antigen is unknown. The PCR had 60 Vbeta and 13 Jbeta primers. TCRdb's copy holds only in-frame clones and misses some; the assay was immunoSEQ multiplex PCR. The data hold 150,000 to 200,000 clones, with 75% to 90% observed a single time. The CDR3 extends over 13 amino acids. The V end lost 1 base, the J end lost 4 bases, and 5 bases lay between the germline ends. Germline CDR1 and CDR2: KGHSH and LQKENI. This entry belongs to a study of cytomegalovirus exposure and HLA in healthy donors. Findings and caveats of the study: The majority of CMV-associated TCR beta chains were reported as apparently HLA-restricted in a later analysis. With high specificity and sensitivity, the classifier reportedly diagnosed cytomegalovirus status. It was confirmed in vitro that three of the CMV-associated chains were specific for CMV antigens. Likely technical artifact: a cluster of highly shared sequence variants.

The TCR comes from a woman aged 45-65 years in good health and CMV-seropositive. The source material was PBMCs. The chain has TRBV18 and TRBJ1-5, with D tentatively TRBD1 (5 bases). CDR3: CASSPQGNQPQHF. The CDR3 coding sequence is TGTGCCAGCTCACCACAGGGGAATCAGCCCCAGCATTTT. Full variable domain (outside the CDR3, taken from reference TRBV18 and TRBJ1-5): NAGVMQNPRHLVRRRGQEARLRCSPMKGHSHVYWYRQLPEEGLKFMVYLQKENIIDESGMPKERFSAEFPKEGPSILRIQQVVRGDSAAYFCASSPQGNQPQHFGDGTRLSIL.